Listed here are 30 T cell receptor beta chains from one sample, sequenced in a study of response to subunit inactivated influenza vaccine. TCRdb independently ran MiXCR on the RT-PCR reads; one entry per CDR3 protein. The data contain 650,000 to 800,000 distinct CDR3 sequences, 14% of them seen just once; the ten biggest clones take up around 6.5%. The sample here was PBMCs from blood, taken around 14 days before vaccination. These receptors were collected from a man aged 50-59 years who received an inactivated influenza vaccine.

This chain connects TRBV20-1 to TRBJ2-5, with D perhaps being TRBD1 or TRBD2 (6 bases each). The CDR3 length is 14 residues. The germline gives CDR1 DFQATT, CDR2 SNEGSKA (reference sequence). V lost 1 base and J lost 4, with 13 bases in between. CDR3 sequence (DNA): TGCAGTGCTAGAGGTTGGGGGGCAACAGAGACCCAGTACTTC. It translates to CSARGWGATETQYF.

This clonotype was counted only a few times. CDR3 DNA: TGTGCCAGCAGCTTCGGGGACAGGGCAGAGACCCAGTACTTC. Its translation: CASSFGDRAETQYF. The V gene is TRBV7-7, the J gene TRBJ2-5; 9 bases fit TRBD1. V shed 3 bases, J shed 4 bases, and the junction held 3 bases outside the gene matches. The CDR3 runs 14 residues. Germline values: CDR1 SSHAT, CDR2 FNYEAQ (reference sequence).

This clonotype came up a few times. The V gene is TRBV7-2, the J gene TRBJ2-1; no definite D call. The germline gives CDR1 SGHTA, CDR2 FQGNSA. V dropped 3 bases and J dropped 7 bases, with 22 bases sitting between them. The CDR3 is 17 residues long. CDR3 region: CASSFPPVVVLKNEQFF. As DNA, the CDR3 is TGTGCCAGCAGCTTCCCGCCAGTTGTTGTCCTTAAGAATGAGCAGTTCTTC.

This clonotype turned up a few times. The gene calls are TRBV6-1 and TRBJ2-7; TRBD1 matches 8 bases. The CDR3 runs to 14 residues. Germline loops: CDR1 MNHNS, CDR2 SASEGT. V gave up 8 bases and J gave up 0 bases; unmatched junction bases: 6. The CDR3: CASQKDRGSYEQYF. CDR3 bases: TGTGCCAGCCAGAAAGACAGGGGCTCCTACGAGCAGTACTTC.

V gene TRBV6-1 combines with J gene TRBJ2-4, with TRBD1 as a possible D gene (5 bases). The germline V and J ends were trimmed by 5 bases and 3 bases, with 14 bases remaining between them. CDR1 is MNHNS, CDR2 SASEGT, per germline. The CDR3 consists of 15 residues. For the CDR3, the DNA is TGTGCCAGCAGTCAGGGTCCTAGTGGCAAAAACATTCAGTACTTC. The encoded protein is CASSQGPSGKNIQYF.

V usage is TRBV24-1 and J usage is TRBJ2-3; a weak D match, TRBD2 (5 bases). This CDR3 has 12 amino acids. The germline V gene has CDR1 KGHDR and CDR2 SFDVKD. Deletions cut 3 bases from V and 6 bases from J, with 6 bases between. The CDR3 DNA is TGTGCCACCAGTGATCCGGGGGATACGCAGTATTTT. Encoded protein: CATSDPGDTQYF.

The chain links TRBV20-1 to TRBJ2-1, with 10 bases fitting TRBD2. Trimming cost V 6 bases and J 2 bases; bases outside gene matches: 19. This CDR3 spans 19 amino acids. CDR1 and CDR2 from the germline V gene are DFQATT and SNEGSKA (reference sequence). CDR3 region: CSARTTLAGVTITYNEQFF. The DNA of the CDR3 is TGCAGTGCGCGGACTACCCTAGCGGGAGTTACAATAACCTACAATGAGCAGTTCTTC.

This clonotype has more than one count but fewer than ten. The chain links TRBV18 to TRBJ2-5; 9 nucleotides match TRBD1. CDR1 KGHSH and CDR2 LQKENI come from the germline V gene. The CDR3 is made up of 15 amino acids. The V and J ends lost 6 bases and 3 bases, in that order; junction bases with no gene match: 8. The CDR3 loop is CASSPRTGEKETQYF. As DNA, the CDR3 is TGTGCCAGCTCCCCCAGGACAGGGGAAAAAGAGACCCAGTACTTC.

This chain links TRBV6-1 with TRBJ2-3; D gene unclear. Between the trimmed V and J ends, which lost 6 bases and 2 bases, there was a span of 6 bases. Germline V gives CDR1 MNHNS, CDR2 SASEGT. The CDR3 contains 12 residues. This chain's CDR3 is CASRSDTDTQYF. The CDR3, as DNA: TGTGCCAGCAGATCTGACACAGATACGCAGTATTTT.

The CDR3 nucleotides read TGTGCCAGCAGACCCGAACTAGCGGGGCGCACAGATACGCAGTATTTT. Residues: CASRPELAGRTDTQYF. The chain combines TRBV6-1 with TRBJ2-3; 10 nucleotides match TRBD2. The V segment lost 6 bases and the J segment 1 base; nucleotides outside the gene matches: 7. The germline CDR1 and CDR2 sequences are MNHNS and SASEGT. The CDR3 totals 16 residues.

This clonotype was counted between two and nine times. This chain connects TRBV2 to TRBJ2-1, with a weak D call TRBD2 (5 bases). The V gene's germline CDR1 is SNHLY and CDR2 FYNNEI. The CDR3 consists of 14 residues. V was cut by 1 base and J by 8 bases, with 12 bases left in between. The CDR3 sequence: CASSEGTPRDEQFF. The CDR3 DNA sequence: TGTGCCAGCAGTGAAGGAACACCGAGGGATGAGCAGTTCTTC.

The CDR3 DNA is TGCGCCAGCAGTGAGTCTAGGGCGAGAACTGAAGCTTTCTTT. Translating it yields CASSESRARTEAFF. The rearrangement joins TRBV10-1 to TRBJ1-1; D remains ambiguous. Trimming removed 0 bases from V and 5 bases from J, with 10 bases in between. The CDR3 has 14 amino acids. Germline loops: CDR1 WNHNN, CDR2 SYGVQD (reference sequence).

The chain recombines TRBV7-9 with TRBJ1-1, with D unclear. Trimming stripped 1 base from V and 1 base from J, with 13 bases between. There are 16 residues in the CDR3. Germline CDR1 is SEHNR and CDR2 is FQNEAQ (reference sequence). Here the CDR3 DNA reads TGTGCCAGCAGCTTAGGTGGAATCCGGGGGAACACTGAAGCTTTCTTT. Translating gives CASSLGGIRGNTEAFF.

The chain links TRBV7-8 to TRBJ2-4, with TRBD2 identical over 14 bases. This CDR3 comprises 16 residues. The germline gives CDR1 SGHVS, CDR2 FQNEAQ. V shed 3 bases, J shed 9 bases, and the junction held 7 bases outside the gene matches. Here the CDR3 reads CASSFPGLAGEIIQYF. CDR3 bases: TGTGCCAGCAGCTTTCCGGGACTAGCGGGAGAGATCATTCAGTACTTC.

This chain joins TRBV11-3 and TRBJ1-1, with D perhaps matching TRBD1 (6 bases). Per the germline V gene, CDR1 is SGHNT and CDR2 is YENEEA. Trimming left V 6 bases short and J 5 bases short, with 13 bases between. This CDR3 spans 13 amino acids. CDR3 residues: CASSSHRETEAFF. The CDR3 region has the DNA TGTGCCAGCAGTTCCCACAGGGAGACTGAAGCTTTCTTT.

Comments on this clonotype: A much larger clone differs by one base, so this may be a read error. This chain links TRBV12-3 or TRBV12-4 with TRBJ1-4; D possibly corresponds to TRBD1 (6 bases). There are 13 residues in the CDR3. The CDR3 is CASTAGEWEKLSF. CDR3 sequence (DNA): TGTGCCAGCACCGCAGGGGAATGGGAAAAACTGTCTTTT.

This clonotype was seen a few times. The chain has TRBV3-1 and TRBJ2-3, with TRBD2 identical over 7 bases. The CDR3 extends over 21 amino acids. CDR1 is LGHDT and CDR2 is YNNKEL in the germline V gene (reference sequence). V shed 0 bases, J shed 0 bases, and the junction held 18 bases outside the gene matches. CDR3 region: CASSQDRTKPRGRSSTDTQYF. The CDR3 nucleotides read TGTGCCAGCAGCCAAGATAGGACTAAACCGCGGGGGAGGTCTAGCACAGATACGCAGTATTTT.

V and J are TRBV20-1 and TRBJ2-7, with D tentatively TRBD2 (5 bases). V lost 1 base, J lost 5 bases, and 9 bases lay in between. The V gene's germline CDR1 is DFQATT and CDR2 SNEGSKA (reference sequence). The CDR3 sequence is 12 residues long. In DNA, the CDR3 is TGCAGTGCTAGAGTGGTCGGGAACGAGCAGTACTTC. It translates to CSARVVGNEQYF.

This clonotype was picked up many times. The chain carries TRBV28 and TRBJ2-7, with D possibly being TRBD2 (6 bases). Germline assignment: CDR1 MDHEN and CDR2 SYDVKM. CDR3 length equals 16 residues. V lost 3 bases, J lost 0 bases, and 15 bases lay in between. CDR3 sequence: CASSFLRRGSSYEQYF. For the CDR3, the DNA is TGTGCCAGCAGTTTCCTTCGGAGGGGATCCTCCTACGAGCAGTACTTC.

This clonotype was counted between two and nine times. The chain links TRBV28 to TRBJ2-4; D may be TRBD1 (7 bases). CDR1 is MDHEN, CDR2 SYDVKM, per germline. The CDR3 sequence is 15 residues long. Trimming removed 8 bases at V and 9 bases at J, with 23 bases between. This CDR3 is CASSPGGGGYSIQYF. CDR3 in DNA: TGTGCCAGCTCGCCGGGTGGAGGGGGCTATAGCATTCAGTACTTC.

This clonotype was picked up a small number of times. As DNA, the CDR3 is TGTGCCAGCAGGCTCTGGGGCGAGGGGGCAACTGAAGCTTTCTTT. Its translation: CASRLWGEGATEAFF. The rearrangement links TRBV6-1 to TRBJ1-1, with TRBD1 matching over 7 bases. The V segment lost 6 bases and the J segment 5 bases; nucleotides outside the gene matches: 12. CDR1 is MNHNS and CDR2 is SASEGT in the germline V gene. The CDR3 extends over 15 amino acids.

This clonotype has only a few counts. The genes are TRBV19 and TRBJ2-1, with 8 nucleotides matching TRBD1. The CDR3 consists of 16 residues. Germline V gives CDR1 LNHDA, CDR2 SQIVND (reference sequence). The V and J ends lost 5 bases and 2 bases, in that order; junction bases with no gene match: 8. The CDR3 DNA sequence: TGTGCCAGTAGTCCTACAGGGGGACAACCCTACAATGAGCAGTTCTTC. It codes for CASSPTGGQPYNEQFF.

This clonotype has only a few counts. V and J are TRBV11-2 and TRBJ2-1; TRBD2 matches 7 bases. CDR1 and CDR2 (germline): SGHAT, FQNNGV. With 1 base clipped from V and 6 bases from J, the junction kept 6 bases outside the gene matches. This CDR3 is 15 amino acids long. Written as DNA, the CDR3 is TGTGCCAGCAGCTTAGGAGGGAGGGCCGGCAATGAGCAGTTCTTC. This codes for CASSLGGRAGNEQFF.

This chain joins TRBV7-2 and TRBJ2-5; D is ambiguous. This CDR3 is built from 11 residues. Trimming shortened V by 1 base and J by 10 bases, and 7 bases separated the two germline ends. Germline CDR1 and CDR2: SGHTA and FQGNSA. CDR3 bases: TGTGCCAGCAGCTTAGGCCTATACCAGTACTTC. It yields the protein CASSLGLYQYF.

This clonotype has ten or more counts. CDR3 region: CASSRDTSMGDTQYF. The CDR3 DNA reads TGTGCCAGCAGCCGGGACACTTCAATGGGAGATACGCAGTATTTT. The chain is built from TRBV12-3 or TRBV12-4 and TRBJ2-3, with D possibly matching TRBD1 (6 bases). V gave up 6 bases and J gave up 5 bases, with 18 bases separating them. The CDR3 sequence is 15 residues long.

The sample holds many counts of this clonotype. The J gene is TRBJ1-1, the V gene TRBV9; tentatively, D is TRBD1 (5 bases). CDR1 is SGDLS, CDR2 YYNGEE, per germline. Deletions cut 0 bases from V and 4 bases from J, with 7 bases between. The CDR3 consists of 13 residues. The CDR3 DNA is TGTGCCAGCAGCGTAGGTCAGGGCACTGAAGCTTTCTTT. It encodes CASSVGQGTEAFF.

This clonotype was picked up a small number of times. V gene TRBV20-1 combines with J gene TRBJ2-5; D uncertain. CDR1 and CDR2 from the germline V gene are DFQATT and SNEGSKA (reference sequence). V gave up 1 base and J gave up 3 bases, with 6 bases separating them. This CDR3 region has 12 residues. In nucleotides, the CDR3 is TGCAGTGCTAGAGGGGGAAAAGAGACCCAGTACTTC. Amino acid sequence: CSARGGKETQYF.

The chain carries TRBV29-1 and TRBJ1-1, with 8 positions matching TRBD1. V was pared by 7 bases and J by 4 bases, with 8 bases of the junction left unmatched. The length of the CDR3 is 13 residues. Germline CDR1 is SQVTM and CDR2 is ANQGSEA. Here the CDR3 DNA reads TGCAGCGCTAGACAGGGGCTAATCACTGAAGCTTTCTTT. Translated, it gives CSARQGLITEAFF.

This clonotype was detected a few times. V gene TRBV19 combines with J gene TRBJ1-6; TRBD1 matches 9 bases. This CDR3 is built from 14 residues. Germline V gives CDR1 LNHDA, CDR2 SQIVND (reference sequence). V gave up 6 bases and J gave up 8 bases; unmatched junction bases: 5. CDR3 residues: CASRIRDRDSPLHF. The CDR3, as DNA: TGTGCCAGTAGGATTCGGGACAGGGATTCACCCCTCCACTTT.

This clonotype occurred many times. Here the CDR3 reads CASSLNRGETQYF. The CDR3 nucleotides are TGTGCCAGCAGCCTCAACAGGGGAGAGACCCAGTACTTC. This chain joins TRBV2 and TRBJ2-5, with TRBD1 matching 7 bases. Trimming cost V 6 bases and J 4 bases; bases outside gene matches: 5. The CDR3 extends over 13 amino acids. The germline V gene has CDR1 SNHLY and CDR2 FYNNEI.